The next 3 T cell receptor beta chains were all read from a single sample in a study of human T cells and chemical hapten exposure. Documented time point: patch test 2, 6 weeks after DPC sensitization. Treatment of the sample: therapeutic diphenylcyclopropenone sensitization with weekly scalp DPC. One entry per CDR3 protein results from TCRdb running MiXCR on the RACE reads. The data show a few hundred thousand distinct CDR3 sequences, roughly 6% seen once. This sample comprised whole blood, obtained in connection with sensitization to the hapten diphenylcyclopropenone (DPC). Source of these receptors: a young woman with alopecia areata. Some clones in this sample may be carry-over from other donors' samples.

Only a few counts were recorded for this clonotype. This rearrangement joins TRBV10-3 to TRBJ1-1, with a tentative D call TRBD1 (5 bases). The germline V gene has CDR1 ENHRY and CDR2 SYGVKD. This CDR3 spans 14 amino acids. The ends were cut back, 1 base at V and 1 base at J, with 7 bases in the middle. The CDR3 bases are TGTGCCATCAGTGAGTTTCAGGGGAACACTGAAGCTTTCTTT. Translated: CAISEFQGNTEAFF.

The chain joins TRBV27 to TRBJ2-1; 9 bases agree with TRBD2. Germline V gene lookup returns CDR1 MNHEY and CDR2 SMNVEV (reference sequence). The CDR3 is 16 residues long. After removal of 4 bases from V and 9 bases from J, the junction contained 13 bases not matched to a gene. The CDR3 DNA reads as TGTGCCAGCAGTTCGCCGCTAGCGGGGAAGGGTGGTGAGCAGTTCTTC. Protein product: CASSSPLAGKGGEQFF.

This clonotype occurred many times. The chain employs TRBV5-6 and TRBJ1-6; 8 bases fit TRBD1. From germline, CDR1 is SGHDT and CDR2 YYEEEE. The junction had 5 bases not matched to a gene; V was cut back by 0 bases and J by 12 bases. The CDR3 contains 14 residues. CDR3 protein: CASSLGQGAVPLHF. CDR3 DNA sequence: TGTGCCAGCAGCTTGGGGCAGGGGGCTGTACCCCTCCACTTT.